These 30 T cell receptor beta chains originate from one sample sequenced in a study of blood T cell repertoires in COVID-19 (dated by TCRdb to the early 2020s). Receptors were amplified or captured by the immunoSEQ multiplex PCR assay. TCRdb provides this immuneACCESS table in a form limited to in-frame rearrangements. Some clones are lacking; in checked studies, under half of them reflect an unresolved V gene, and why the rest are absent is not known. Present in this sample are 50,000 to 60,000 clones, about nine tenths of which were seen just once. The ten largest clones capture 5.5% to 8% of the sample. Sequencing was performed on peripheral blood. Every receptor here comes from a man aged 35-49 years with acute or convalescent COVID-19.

CDR3: CASSQQGDTQYF. CDR3 in DNA: TGTGCCAGCAGCCAACAGGGAGATACGCAGTATTTT. The rearrangement uses TRBV3-1 (or the pseudogene TRBV3-2) and TRBJ2-3, with D possibly being TRBD1 (5 bases). Trimming left V 2 bases short and J 5 bases short, with 5 bases between. The germline gives CDR1 LGHDT, CDR2 YNNKEL (reference sequence). The CDR3 is 12 amino acids.

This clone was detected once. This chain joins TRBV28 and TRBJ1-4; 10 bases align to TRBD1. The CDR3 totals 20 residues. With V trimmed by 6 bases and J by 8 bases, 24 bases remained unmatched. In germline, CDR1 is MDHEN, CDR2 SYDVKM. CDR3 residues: CASSPTVGTGVSDDGEKLFF. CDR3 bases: TGTGCCAGCAGCCCTACGGTCGGGACAGGGGTTTCCGACGACGGGGAAAAACTGTTTTTT.

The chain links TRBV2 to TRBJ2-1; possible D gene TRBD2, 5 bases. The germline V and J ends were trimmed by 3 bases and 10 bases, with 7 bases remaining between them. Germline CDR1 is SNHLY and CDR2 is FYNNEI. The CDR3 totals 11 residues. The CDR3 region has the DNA TGTGCCAGCAGTGATCGAGGGGAGCAGTTCTTC. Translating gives CASSDRGEQFF.

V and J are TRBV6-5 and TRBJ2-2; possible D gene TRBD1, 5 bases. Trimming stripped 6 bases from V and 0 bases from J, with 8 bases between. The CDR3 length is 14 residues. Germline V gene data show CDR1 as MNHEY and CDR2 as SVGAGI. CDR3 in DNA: TGTGCCAGCAGGAAGGACACGAACACCGGGGAGCTGTTTTTT. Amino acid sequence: CASRKDTNTGELFF.

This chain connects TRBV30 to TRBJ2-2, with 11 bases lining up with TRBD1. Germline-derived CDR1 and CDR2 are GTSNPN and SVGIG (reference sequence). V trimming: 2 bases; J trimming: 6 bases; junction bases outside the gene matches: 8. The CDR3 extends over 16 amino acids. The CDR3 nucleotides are TGTGCCTGGAGTTTTGGGGACAGGGGGAAAGCCGGGGAGCTGTTTTTT. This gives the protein CAWSFGDRGKAGELFF.

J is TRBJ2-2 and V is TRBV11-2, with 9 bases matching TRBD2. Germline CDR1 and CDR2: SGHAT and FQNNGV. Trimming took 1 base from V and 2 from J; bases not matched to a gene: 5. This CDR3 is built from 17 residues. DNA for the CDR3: TGTGCCAGCAGCTTAGTAGCGGGAGTTACCAACACCGGGGAGCTGTTTTTT. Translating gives CASSLVAGVTNTGELFF.

The CDR3: CASALPGTGSEQYF. For the CDR3, the DNA is TGTGCTAGTGCCCTACCCGGGACAGGGTCCGAGCAGTACTTC. The chain employs TRBV12-5 and TRBJ2-7, with TRBD1 matching 9 bases. The V segment lost 7 bases and the J segment 6 bases; nucleotides outside the gene matches: 10. The CDR3 runs 14 residues. Germline CDR1 and CDR2: LGHNT and FRNRAP.

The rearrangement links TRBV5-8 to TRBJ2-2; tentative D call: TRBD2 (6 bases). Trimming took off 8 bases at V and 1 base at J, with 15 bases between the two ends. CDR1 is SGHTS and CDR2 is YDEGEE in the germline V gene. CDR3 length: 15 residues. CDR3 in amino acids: CARPRGTLNTGELFF. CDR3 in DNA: TGTGCCAGGCCGCGCGGGACGCTGAACACCGGGGAGCTGTTTTTT.

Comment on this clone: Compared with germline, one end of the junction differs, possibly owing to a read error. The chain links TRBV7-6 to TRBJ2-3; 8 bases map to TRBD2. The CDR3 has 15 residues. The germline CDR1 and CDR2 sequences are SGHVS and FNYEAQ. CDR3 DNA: TGTGCCAGCAGCGCTACTAGCGGTGGCACATATACGCAGTATTTT. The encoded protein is CASSATSGGTYTQYF.

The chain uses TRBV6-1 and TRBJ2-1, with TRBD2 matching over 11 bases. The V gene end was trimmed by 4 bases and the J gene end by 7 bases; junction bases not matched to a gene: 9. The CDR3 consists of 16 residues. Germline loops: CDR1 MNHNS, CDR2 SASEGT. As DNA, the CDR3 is TGTGCCAGCAGTGCTCTAGCGGGAGGTCGAAAGAATGAGCAGTTCTTC. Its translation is CASSALAGGRKNEQFF.

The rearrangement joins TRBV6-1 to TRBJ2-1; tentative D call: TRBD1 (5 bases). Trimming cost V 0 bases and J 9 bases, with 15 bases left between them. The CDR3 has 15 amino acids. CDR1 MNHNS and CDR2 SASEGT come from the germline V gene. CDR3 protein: CASSEASVGVGEQFF. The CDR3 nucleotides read TGTGCCAGCAGTGAAGCCTCCGTAGGGGTTGGTGAGCAGTTCTTC.

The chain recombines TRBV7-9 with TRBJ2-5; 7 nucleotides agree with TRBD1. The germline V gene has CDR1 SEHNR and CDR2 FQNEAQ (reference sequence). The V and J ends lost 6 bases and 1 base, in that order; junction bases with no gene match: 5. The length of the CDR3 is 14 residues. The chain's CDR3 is CASRQTGPQETQYF. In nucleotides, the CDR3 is TGTGCCAGCAGACAGACAGGGCCCCAAGAGACCCAGTACTTC.

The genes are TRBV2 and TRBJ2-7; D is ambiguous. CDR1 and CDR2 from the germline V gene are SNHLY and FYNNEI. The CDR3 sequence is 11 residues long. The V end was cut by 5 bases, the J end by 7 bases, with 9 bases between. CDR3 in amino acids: CASSRAGEQYF. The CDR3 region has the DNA TGTGCCAGCAGTCGAGCTGGTGAGCAGTACTTC.

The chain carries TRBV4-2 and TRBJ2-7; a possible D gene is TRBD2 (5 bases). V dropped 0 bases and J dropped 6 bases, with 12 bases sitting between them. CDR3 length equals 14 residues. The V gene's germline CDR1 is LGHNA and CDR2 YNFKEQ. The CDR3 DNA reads TGTGCCAGCAGCCAAGAGGTAAGAGGAGGCGAGCAGTACTTC. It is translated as CASSQEVRGGEQYF.

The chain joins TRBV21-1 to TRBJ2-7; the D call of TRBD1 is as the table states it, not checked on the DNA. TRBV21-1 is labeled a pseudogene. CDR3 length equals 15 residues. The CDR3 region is CASSFLLVQGYEQYF. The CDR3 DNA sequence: TGTGCCAGCAGCTTCCTCCTCGTACAGGGCTACGAGCAGTACTTC.

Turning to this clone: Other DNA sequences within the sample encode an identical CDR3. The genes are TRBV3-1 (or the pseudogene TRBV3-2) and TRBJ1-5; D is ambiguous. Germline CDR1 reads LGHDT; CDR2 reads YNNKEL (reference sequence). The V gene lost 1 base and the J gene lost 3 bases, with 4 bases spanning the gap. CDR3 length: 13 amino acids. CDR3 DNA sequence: TGTGCCAGCAGCCAAGGAGCCAATCAGCCCCAGCATTTT. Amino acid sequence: CASSQGANQPQHF.

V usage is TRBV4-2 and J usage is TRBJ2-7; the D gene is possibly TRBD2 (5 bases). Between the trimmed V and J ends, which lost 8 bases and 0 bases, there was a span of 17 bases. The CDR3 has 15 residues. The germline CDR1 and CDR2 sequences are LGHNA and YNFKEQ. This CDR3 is CASVLEAESSYEQYF. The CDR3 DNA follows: TGTGCCAGCGTTCTCGAAGCGGAAAGCTCCTACGAGCAGTACTTC.

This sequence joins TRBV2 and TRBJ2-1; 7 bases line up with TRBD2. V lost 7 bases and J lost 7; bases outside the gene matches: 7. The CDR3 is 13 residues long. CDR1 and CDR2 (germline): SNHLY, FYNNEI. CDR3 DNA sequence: TGTGCCAGCAAAGCGGGATCTACAAATGAGCAGTTCTTC. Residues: CASKAGSTNEQFF.

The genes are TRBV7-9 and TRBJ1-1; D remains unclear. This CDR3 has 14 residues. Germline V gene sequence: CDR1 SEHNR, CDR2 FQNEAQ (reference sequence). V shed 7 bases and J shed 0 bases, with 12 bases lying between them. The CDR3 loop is CASIIGTMNTEAFF. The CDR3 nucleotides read TGTGCCAGCATCATAGGCACTATGAACACTGAAGCTTTCTTT. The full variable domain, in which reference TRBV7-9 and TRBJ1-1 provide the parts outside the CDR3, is DTGVSQNPRHKITKRGQNVTFRCDPISEHNRLYWYRQTLGQGPEFLTYFQNEAQLEKSRLLSDRFSAERPKGSFSTLEIQRTEQGDSAMYLCASIIGTMNTEAFFGQGTRLTVV.

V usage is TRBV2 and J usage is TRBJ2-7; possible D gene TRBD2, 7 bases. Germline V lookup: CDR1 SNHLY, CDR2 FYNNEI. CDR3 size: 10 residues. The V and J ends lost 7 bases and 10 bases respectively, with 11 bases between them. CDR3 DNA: TGTGCCAGCATGGGGGGGGCACAGTACTTC. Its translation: CASMGGAQYF. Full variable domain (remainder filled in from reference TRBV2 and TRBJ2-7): EPEVTQTPSHQVTQMGQEVILRCVPISNHLYFYWYRQILGQKVEFLVSFYNNEISEKSEIFDDQFSVERPDGSNFTLKIRSTKLEDSAMYFCASMGGAQYFGPGTRLTVT.

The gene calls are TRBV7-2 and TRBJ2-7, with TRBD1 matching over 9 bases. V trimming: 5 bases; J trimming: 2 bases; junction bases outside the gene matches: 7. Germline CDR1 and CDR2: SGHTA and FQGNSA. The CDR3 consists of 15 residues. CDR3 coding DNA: TGTGCCAGCAGCGTAGGACAGGGGATCGCCTACGAGCAGTACTTC. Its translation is CASSVGQGIAYEQYF.

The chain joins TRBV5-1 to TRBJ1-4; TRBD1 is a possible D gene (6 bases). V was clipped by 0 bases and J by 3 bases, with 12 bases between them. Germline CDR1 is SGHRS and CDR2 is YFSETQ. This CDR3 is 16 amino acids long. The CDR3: CASSLALQGANEKLFF. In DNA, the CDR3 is TGCGCCAGCAGCTTGGCCCTACAGGGCGCTAATGAAAAACTGTTTTTT.

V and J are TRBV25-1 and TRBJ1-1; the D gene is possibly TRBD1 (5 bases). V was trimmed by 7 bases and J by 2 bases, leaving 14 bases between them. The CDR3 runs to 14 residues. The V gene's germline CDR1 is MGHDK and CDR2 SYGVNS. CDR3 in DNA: TGTGCCAGCACTCCCCCCGGGGGTAACACTGAAGCTTTCTTT. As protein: CASTPPGGNTEAFF.

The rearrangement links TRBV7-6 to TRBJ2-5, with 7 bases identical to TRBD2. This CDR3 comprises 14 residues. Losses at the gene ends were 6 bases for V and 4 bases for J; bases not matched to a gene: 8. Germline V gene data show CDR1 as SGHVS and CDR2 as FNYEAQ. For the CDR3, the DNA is TGTGCCAGCAGGGGAGGCGGGGGACCAGAGACCCAGTACTTC. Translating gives CASRGGGGPETQYF.

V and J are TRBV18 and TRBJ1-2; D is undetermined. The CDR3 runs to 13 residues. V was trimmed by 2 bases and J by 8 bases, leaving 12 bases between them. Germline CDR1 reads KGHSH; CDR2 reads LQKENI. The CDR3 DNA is TGTGCCAGCTCACCAGGCGACATAGGCGGCTACACCTTC. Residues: CASSPGDIGGYTF.

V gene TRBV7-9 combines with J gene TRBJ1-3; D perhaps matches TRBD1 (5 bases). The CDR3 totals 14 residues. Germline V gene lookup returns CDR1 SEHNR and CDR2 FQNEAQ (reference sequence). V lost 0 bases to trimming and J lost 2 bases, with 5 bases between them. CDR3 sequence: CASSLAGAGNTIYF. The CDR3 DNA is TGTGCCAGCAGCTTAGCAGGGGCTGGAAACACCATATATTTT.

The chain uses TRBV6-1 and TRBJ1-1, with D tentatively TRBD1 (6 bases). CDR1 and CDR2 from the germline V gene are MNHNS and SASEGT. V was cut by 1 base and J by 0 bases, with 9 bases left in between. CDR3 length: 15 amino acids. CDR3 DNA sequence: TGTGCCAGCAGTGAAGGGACAGAATTGAACACTGAAGCTTTCTTT. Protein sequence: CASSEGTELNTEAFF.

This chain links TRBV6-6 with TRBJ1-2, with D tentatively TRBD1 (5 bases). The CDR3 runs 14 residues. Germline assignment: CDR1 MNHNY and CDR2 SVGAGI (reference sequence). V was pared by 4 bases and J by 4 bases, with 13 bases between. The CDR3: CASSSGHFGYGYTF. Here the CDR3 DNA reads TGTGCCAGCAGTTCAGGACACTTTGGCTATGGCTACACCTTC.

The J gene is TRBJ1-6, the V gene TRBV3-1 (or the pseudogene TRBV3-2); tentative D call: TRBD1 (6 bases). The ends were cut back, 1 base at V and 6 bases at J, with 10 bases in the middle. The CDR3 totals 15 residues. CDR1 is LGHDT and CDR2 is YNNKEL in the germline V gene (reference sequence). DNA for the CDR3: TGTGCCAGCAGCCAAGTTGACAGGCGTAATTCACCCCTCCACTTT. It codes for CASSQVDRRNSPLHF.

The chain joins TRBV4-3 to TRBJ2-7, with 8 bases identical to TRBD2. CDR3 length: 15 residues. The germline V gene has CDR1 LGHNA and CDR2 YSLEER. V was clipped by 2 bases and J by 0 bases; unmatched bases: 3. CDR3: CASSQTSGASYEQYF. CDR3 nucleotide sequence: TGCGCCAGCAGCCAAACTAGCGGCGCCTCCTACGAGCAGTACTTC.